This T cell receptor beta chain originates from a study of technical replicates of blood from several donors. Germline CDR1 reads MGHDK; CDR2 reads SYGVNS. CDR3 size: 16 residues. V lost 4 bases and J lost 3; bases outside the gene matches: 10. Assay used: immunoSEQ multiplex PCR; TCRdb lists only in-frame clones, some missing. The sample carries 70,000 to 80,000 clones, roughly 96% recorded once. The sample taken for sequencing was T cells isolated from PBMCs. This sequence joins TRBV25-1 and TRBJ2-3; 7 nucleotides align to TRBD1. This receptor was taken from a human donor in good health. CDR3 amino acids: CASSGPKGARTDTQYF. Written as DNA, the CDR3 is TGTGCCAGCAGTGGCCCAAAGGGGGCTCGGACAGATACGCAGTATTTT.